Listed below are T cell receptor beta chains from one sample, sequenced in a study of T cells in Graves' hyperthyroidism and ophthalmopathy. TCRdb reanalysed the multiplex PCR reads using MiXCR and keeps one entry per CDR3 protein. This sample has under 650,000 distinct CDR3 sequences, with around 15% found just once. Input material: blood. The receptors derive from a woman aged 30 to 39 with Graves' hyperthyroidism. Both conserved end residues are part of each CDR3. The D gene is left open where the match is weak. A clone size is listed for some rows: how often the clone was seen (once, few, many), or a class if it is expanded.

v_call	d_call	j_call	clone_size	cdr3_nt	cdr3_aa
TRBV20-1	TRBD2	TRBJ2-7	many	TGCAGTGCCAACGGGGACTACCAGTACGAGCAGTACTTC	CSANGDYQYEQYF
TRBV29-1	.	TRBJ2-3	many	TGCAGCGTCCCCGGCGGACTTAGCACAGATACGCAGTATTTT	CSVPGGLSTDTQYF
TRBV6-1	.	TRBJ2-7	few	TGTGCCAGCAGTTCTAGGGGATTCCAGTCGGCCCCAGAGCAGTACTTC	CASSSRGFQSAPEQYF
TRBV20-1	.	TRBJ2-7	.	TGCAGTGCTAACGTCGAATCCTACGAGCAGTACTTC	CSANVESYEQYF
TRBV5-1	TRBD1	TRBJ1-2	.	TGCGCCAGCAGCTTACAGGGGGCATCGGGTGGCTACACCTTC	CASSLQGASGGYTF
TRBV9	TRBD2	TRBJ2-7	.	TGTGCCAGCAGCGTAGGGAGCGGGAGGGCCGAGGAGCAGTACTTC	CASSVGSGRAEEQYF
TRBV29-1	.	TRBJ2-1	.	TGCAGCGTCTCCGGGACCCTCCCCAATGAGCAGTTCTTC	CSVSGTLPNEQFF
TRBV20-1	.	TRBJ2-5	few	TGCAGTGCTAGAGTTCCAGGGAGAATCGAAGAGACCCAGTACTTC	CSARVPGRIEETQYF
TRBV18	.	TRBJ2-7	many	TGTGCCAGCTCACCAGGGGTCTCCTACGAGCAGTACTTC	CASSPGVSYEQYF
TRBV20-1	.	TRBJ1-1	many	TGCAGTGCTGACCAGGGTTCCACTGAAGCTTTCTTT	CSADQGSTEAFF
TRBV6-1	TRBD1	TRBJ1-1	many	TGTGCCAGCAGTCCTCACCCTAGACAGGGTGACACTGAAGCTTTCTTT	CASSPHPRQGDTEAFF
TRBV5-8	TRBD2	TRBJ2-7	few	TGTGCCAGCAGCTTGGCCTTGGGAGGGAACGAGCAGTACTTC	CASSLALGGNEQYF
TRBV6-9	TRBD1	TRBJ2-4	.	TGTGCCAGCAGTTACTTGGTTCGGCGGGACAGGGGGAAAAAGGACATTCAGTACTTC	CASSYLVRRDRGKKDIQYF
TRBV19	.	TRBJ2-7	.	TGTGCCAGTAGTGCCCCCCTTAGCGGAGAAAGCTCCTACGAGCAGTACTTC	CASSAPLSGESSYEQYF
TRBV18	TRBD1	TRBJ2-7	.	TGTGCCAGCTCACCCAAGGGACAGAGGATCTACGAGCAGTACTTC	CASSPKGQRIYEQYF
TRBV6-5	.	TRBJ1-4	.	TGTGCCAGCAGTTACTCGAGACAGACTAATGAAAAACTGTTTTTT	CASSYSRQTNEKLFF
TRBV6-5	TRBD1	TRBJ2-4	.	TGTGCCAGCAGTTACCGCACAGGGGACATTCAGTACTTC	CASSYRTGDIQYF
TRBV20-1	TRBD2	TRBJ2-5	many	TGCAGTGCTAATAGCGGGAGGACACAAGAGACCCAGTACTTC	CSANSGRTQETQYF
TRBV20-1	.	TRBJ1-5	many	TGCAGTGCTAGCGTTCGGCAGAATCAGCCCCAGCATTTT	CSASVRQNQPQHF
TRBV7-2	.	TRBJ2-3	many	TGTGCCAGCAGCGTCCGACAGGTGGATACGCAGTATTTT	CASSVRQVDTQYF
TRBV30	.	TRBJ1-2	many	TGTGCCTGGAAGCAAGACAGTATTAACTATGGCTACACCTTC	CAWKQDSINYGYTF
TRBV5-1	TRBD1	TRBJ2-3	many	TGCGCCAGCAGCCGAGAGGGGGCGGATACGCAGTATTTT	CASSREGADTQYF
TRBV28	TRBD1	TRBJ1-1	many	TGTGCCAGCATAGGCCTGGGACAGGGTTTGACTGAAGCTTTCTTT	CASIGLGQGLTEAFF
TRBV19	TRBD1	TRBJ2-3	.	TGTGCCAGTAGTATGGGACAGGGGGACGGAATTGGTGGCACAGATACGCAGTATTTT	CASSMGQGDGIGGTDTQYF
TRBV28	TRBD1	TRBJ1-2	many	TGTGCCACCTTACTCAATTTATTATACAGGGGTGATGGCTACACCTTC	CATLLNLLYRGDGYTF
TRBV27	TRBD2	TRBJ2-7	many	TGTGCCAGCAGTCACAGACTAGCGGGAGGTAACGAGCAGTACTTC	CASSHRLAGGNEQYF